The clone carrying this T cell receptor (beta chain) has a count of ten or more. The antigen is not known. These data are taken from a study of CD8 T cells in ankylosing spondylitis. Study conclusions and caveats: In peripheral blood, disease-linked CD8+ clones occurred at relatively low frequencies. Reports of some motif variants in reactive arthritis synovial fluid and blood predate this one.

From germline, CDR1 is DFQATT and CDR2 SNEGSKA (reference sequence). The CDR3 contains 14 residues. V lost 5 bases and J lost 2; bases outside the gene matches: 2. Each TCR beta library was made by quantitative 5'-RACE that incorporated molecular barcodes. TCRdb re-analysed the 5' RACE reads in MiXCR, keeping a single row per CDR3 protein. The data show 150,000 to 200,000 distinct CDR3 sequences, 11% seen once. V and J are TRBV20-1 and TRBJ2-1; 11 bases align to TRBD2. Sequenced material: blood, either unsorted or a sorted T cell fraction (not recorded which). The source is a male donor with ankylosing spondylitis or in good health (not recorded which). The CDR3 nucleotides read TGCAGTGCTTTAGCGGGAGGGCCCTACAATGAGCAGTTCTTC. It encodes CSALAGGPYNEQFF.